This TCR beta chain was sequenced during a study of response to subunit inactivated influenza vaccine. This clonotype was counted only a few times. As yet, its antigen is unknown. Via MiXCR, TCRdb re-called the RT-PCR reads, giving one row per CDR3 protein. Here the sample spans 650,000 or so distinct CDR3 sequences, 14% being singletons. The germline CDR1 and CDR2 sequences are SQVTM and ANQGSEA. CDR3 length: 13 amino acids. The V gene lost 4 bases and the J gene lost 3 bases, with 11 bases spanning the gap. Findings and caveats of the study: It was suggested by the authors that few new T cells are recruited by each seasonal influenza vaccination.

This TCR derives from a man over 45 who received an inactivated influenza vaccine. The gene calls are TRBV29-1 and TRBJ2-3; TRBD2 might be the D (5 bases). The sequences come from PBMCs from blood, collected roughly 15 days before vaccination. CDR3 sequence: CSVVWAGTDTQYF. As DNA, the CDR3 is TGCAGCGTTGTGTGGGCGGGTACAGATACGCAGTATTTT.